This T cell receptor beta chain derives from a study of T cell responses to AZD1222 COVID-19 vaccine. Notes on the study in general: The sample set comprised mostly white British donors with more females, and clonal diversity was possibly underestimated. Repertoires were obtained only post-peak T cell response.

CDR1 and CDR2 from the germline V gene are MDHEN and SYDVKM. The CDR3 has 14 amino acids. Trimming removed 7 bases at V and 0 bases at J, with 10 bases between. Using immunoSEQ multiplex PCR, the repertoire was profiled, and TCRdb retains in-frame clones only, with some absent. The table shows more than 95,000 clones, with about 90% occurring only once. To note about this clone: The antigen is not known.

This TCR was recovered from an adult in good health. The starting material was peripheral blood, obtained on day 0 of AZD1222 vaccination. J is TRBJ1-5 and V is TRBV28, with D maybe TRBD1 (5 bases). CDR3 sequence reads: CASTWGDSNQPQHF. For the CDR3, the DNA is TGTGCCAGCACCTGGGGGGATAGCAATCAGCCCCAGCATTTT.